The T cell receptor (beta chain) described here comes from a study of identifying expanded T cells in peripheral blood. During the collection period, no donor immune events like infections were recorded. TCRdb's copy holds only in-frame clones and misses some; the assay was immunoSEQ multiplex PCR. The sample yields approximately 94,000 clones, approximately 89% seen once. The V segment lost 6 bases and the J segment 11 bases; nucleotides outside the gene matches: 15. Germline assignment: CDR1 LNHDA and CDR2 SQIVND (reference sequence). The CDR3 is 14 amino acids. The sequenced sample consisted of blood. The chain is built from TRBV19 and TRBJ1-1; 7 nucleotides match TRBD1. This TCR came from a person aged 18 to 75 in good health. CDR3 sequence: CASSKTGLGVKAFF. CDR3 DNA sequence: TGTGCCAGTAGCAAGACAGGGTTAGGAGTGAAGGCTTTCTTT.